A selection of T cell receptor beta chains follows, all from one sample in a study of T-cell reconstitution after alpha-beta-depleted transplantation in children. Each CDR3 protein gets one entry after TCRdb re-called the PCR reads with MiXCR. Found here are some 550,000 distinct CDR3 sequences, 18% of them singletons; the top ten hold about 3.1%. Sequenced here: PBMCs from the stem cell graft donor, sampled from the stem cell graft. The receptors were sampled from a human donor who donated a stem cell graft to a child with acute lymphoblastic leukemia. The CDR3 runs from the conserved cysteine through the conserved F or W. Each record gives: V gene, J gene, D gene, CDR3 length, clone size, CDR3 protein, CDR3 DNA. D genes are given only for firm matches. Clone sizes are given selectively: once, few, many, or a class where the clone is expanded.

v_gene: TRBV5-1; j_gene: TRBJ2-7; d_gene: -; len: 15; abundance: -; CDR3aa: CASSLVSGSIYEQYF; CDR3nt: TGCGCCAGCAGCTTGGTGTCAGGGAGTATCTACGAGCAGTACTTC
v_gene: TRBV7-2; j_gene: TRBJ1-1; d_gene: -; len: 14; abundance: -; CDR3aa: CASSLAWTNTEAFF; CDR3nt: TGTGCCAGCAGCTTAGCGTGGACGAACACTGAAGCTTTCTTT
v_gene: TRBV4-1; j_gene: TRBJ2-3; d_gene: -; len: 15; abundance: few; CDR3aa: CASSHTSLSTDTQYF; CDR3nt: TGCGCCAGCAGCCACACTAGCCTATCGACAGATACGCAGTATTTT
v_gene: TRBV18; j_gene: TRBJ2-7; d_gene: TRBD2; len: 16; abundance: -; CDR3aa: CASSPRAGTSPYEQYF; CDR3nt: TGTGCCAGCTCACCCCGTGCCGGGACTAGCCCCTACGAGCAGTACTTC
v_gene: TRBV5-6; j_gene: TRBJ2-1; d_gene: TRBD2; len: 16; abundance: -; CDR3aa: CASSLVPGLADNEQFF; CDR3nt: TGTGCCAGCAGCTTGGTGCCGGGACTAGCGGACAATGAGCAGTTCTTC
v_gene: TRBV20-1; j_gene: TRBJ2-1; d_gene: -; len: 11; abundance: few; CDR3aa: CSARGRNEQFF; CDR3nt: TGCAGTGCTAGGGGTAGGAATGAGCAGTTCTTC
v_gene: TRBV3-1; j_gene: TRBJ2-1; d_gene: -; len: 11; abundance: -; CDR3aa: CASSQGIGRFF; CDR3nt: TGTGCCAGCAGCCAGGGGATAGGTCGGTTCTTC
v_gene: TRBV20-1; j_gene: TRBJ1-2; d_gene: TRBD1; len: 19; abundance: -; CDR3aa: CSARPGIWDRELANYGYTF; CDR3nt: TGCAGTGCTAGACCCGGCATTTGGGACAGAGAGTTAGCTAACTATGGCTACACCTTC
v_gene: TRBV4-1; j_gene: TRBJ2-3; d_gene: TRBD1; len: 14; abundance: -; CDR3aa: CASSLWTGEDTQYF; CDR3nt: TGCGCCAGCAGCCTGTGGACAGGGGAGGATACGCAGTATTTT
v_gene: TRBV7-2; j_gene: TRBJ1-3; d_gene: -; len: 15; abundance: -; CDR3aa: CASSPGQASGNTIYF; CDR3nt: TGTGCCAGCAGCCCCGGGCAGGCCTCTGGAAACACCATATATTTT
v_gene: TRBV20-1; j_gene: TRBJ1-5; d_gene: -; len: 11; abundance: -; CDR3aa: CSAARHQPQHF; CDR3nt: TGCAGTGCCGCACGACATCAGCCCCAGCATTTT
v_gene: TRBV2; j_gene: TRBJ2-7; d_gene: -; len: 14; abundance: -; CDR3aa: CASESTAFSYEQYF; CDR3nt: TGTGCCAGCGAGTCGACAGCTTTCTCCTACGAGCAGTACTTC
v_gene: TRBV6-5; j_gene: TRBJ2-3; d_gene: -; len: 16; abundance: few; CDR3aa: CASSYSGRPSTDTQYF; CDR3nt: TGTGCCAGCAGTTATTCGGGGCGCCCTAGCACAGATACGCAGTATTTT
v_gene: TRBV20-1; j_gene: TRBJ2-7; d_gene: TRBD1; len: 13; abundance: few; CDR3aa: CSVGTGPSYEQYF; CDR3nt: TGCAGTGTCGGGACAGGGCCTTCCTACGAGCAGTACTTC
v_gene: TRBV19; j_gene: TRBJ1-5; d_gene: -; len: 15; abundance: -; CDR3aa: CASSIIGTSNQPQHF; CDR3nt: TGTGCCAGTAGTATAATTGGAACTAGCAATCAGCCCCAGCATTTT
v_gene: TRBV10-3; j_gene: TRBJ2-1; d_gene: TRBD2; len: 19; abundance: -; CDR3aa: CAISESLTSGRALYNEQFF; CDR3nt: TGTGCCATCAGTGAGTCACTGACTAGCGGGAGGGCCCTCTACAATGAGCAGTTCTTC
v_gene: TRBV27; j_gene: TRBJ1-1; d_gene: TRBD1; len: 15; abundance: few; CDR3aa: CASSAYTGTGRQAFF; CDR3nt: TGTGCCAGCAGTGCGTACACCGGGACAGGGAGACAGGCTTTCTTT
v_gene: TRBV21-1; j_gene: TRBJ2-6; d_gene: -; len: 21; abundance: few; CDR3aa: CASSDEGTGPPEGSGANVLTF; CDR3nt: TGTGCCAGCAGCGACGAGGGGACAGGGCCACCCGAAGGCTCTGGGGCCAACGTCCTGACTTTC
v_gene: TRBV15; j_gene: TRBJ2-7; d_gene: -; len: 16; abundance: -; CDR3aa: CATSRDWPPRSYEQYF; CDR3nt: TGTGCCACCAGCAGAGATTGGCCCCCGCGGTCCTACGAGCAGTACTTC
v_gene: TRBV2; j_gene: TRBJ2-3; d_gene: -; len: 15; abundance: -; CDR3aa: CASSGGPSRTDTQYF; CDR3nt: TGTGCCAGCAGCGGAGGGCCTAGCCGCACAGATACGCAGTATTTT
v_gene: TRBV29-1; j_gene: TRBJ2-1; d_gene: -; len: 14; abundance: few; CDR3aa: CSVPRDSSYNEQFF; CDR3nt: TGCAGCGTCCCGAGAGACAGCTCCTACAATGAGCAGTTCTTC
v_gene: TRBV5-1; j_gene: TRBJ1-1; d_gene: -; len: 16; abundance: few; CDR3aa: CASSYTGASVGTEAFF; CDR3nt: TGCGCCAGCAGCTACACCGGGGCCAGCGTGGGCACTGAAGCTTTCTTT
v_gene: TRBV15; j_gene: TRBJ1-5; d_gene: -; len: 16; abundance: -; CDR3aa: CATSSPAGRGNQPQHF; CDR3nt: TGTGCCACCAGCAGCCCGGCAGGTCGGGGCAATCAGCCCCAGCATTTT
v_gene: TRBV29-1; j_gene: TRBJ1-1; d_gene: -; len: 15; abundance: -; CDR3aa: CSIPQTGTGVTEAFF; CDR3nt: TGCAGCATTCCCCAAACCGGGACGGGGGTCACTGAAGCTTTCTTT
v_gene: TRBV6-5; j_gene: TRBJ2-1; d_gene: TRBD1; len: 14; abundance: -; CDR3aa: CASSFKDRGGEQFF; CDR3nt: TGTGCCAGCAGTTTCAAAGACAGGGGGGGTGAGCAGTTCTTC
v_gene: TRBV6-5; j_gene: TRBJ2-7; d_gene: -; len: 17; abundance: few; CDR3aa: CASSYSPSLADAYEQYF; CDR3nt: TGTGCCAGCAGTTACTCCCCCAGTCTAGCCGACGCCTACGAGCAGTACTTC
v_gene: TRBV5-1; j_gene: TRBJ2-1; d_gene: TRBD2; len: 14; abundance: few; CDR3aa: CASSLLAGSNEQFF; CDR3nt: TGCGCCAGCAGCTTACTAGCGGGGTCAAATGAGCAGTTCTTC
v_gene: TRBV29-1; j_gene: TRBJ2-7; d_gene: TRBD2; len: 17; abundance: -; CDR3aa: CSVEGEASGRLRGEQYF; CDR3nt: TGCAGCGTCGAGGGGGAGGCTAGCGGGAGACTTAGGGGCGAGCAGTACTTC
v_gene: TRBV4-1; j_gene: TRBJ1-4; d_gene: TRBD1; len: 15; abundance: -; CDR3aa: CASSRIQGEGEKLFF; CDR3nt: TGCGCCAGCAGCCGTATCCAGGGGGAGGGTGAAAAACTGTTTTTT
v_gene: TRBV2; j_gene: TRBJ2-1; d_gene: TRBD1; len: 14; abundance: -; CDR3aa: CASRQGDTPNEQFF; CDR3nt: TGTGCCAGTCGACAGGGGGATACCCCCAATGAGCAGTTCTTC
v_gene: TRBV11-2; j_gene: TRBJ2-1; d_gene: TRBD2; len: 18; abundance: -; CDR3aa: CASSPPRLAGAHPGEQFF; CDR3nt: TGTGCCAGCAGCCCCCCCCGACTAGCGGGGGCCCACCCCGGGGAGCAGTTCTTC
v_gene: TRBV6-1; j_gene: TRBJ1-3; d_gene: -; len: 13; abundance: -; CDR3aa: CASKQGLGNTIYF; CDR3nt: TGTGCCAGCAAGCAGGGACTTGGAAACACCATATATTTT
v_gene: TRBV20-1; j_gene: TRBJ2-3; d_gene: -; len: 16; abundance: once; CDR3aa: CSARAVVAGSTDTQYF; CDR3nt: TGCAGTGCTAGAGCGGTCGTGGCGGGAAGCACAGATACGCAGTATTTT
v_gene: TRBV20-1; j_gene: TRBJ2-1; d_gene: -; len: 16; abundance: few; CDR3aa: CSALDDRGPGNNEQFF; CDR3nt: TGCAGTGCCCTAGACGATAGGGGTCCCGGGAACAATGAGCAGTTCTTC
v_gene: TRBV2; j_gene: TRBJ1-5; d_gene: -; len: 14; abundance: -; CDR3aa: CASSEGSGEQPQHF; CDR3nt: TGTGCCAGCAGTGAAGGGAGTGGGGAACAGCCCCAGCATTTT
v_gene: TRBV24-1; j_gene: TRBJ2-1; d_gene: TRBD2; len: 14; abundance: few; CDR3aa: CATSAAGRGNEQFF; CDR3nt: TGTGCCACCAGTGCAGCGGGAAGGGGAAATGAGCAGTTCTTC
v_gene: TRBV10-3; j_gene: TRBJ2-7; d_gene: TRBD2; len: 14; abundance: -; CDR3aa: CAIRAMGGTAWQYF; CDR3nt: TGTGCCATCAGGGCCATGGGGGGGACCGCTTGGCAGTACTTC
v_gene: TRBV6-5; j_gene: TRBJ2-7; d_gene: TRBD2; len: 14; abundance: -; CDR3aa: CASSTSGRLYEQYF; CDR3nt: TGTGCCAGCAGTACTAGCGGGAGGCTCTACGAGCAGTACTTC
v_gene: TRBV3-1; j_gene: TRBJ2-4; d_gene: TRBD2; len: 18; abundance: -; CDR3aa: CASSQGPLAGVLENIQYF; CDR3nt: TGTGCCAGCAGCCAAGGTCCCCTAGCGGGAGTTCTCGAAAACATTCAGTACTTC
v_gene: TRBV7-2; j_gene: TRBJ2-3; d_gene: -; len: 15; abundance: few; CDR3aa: CASSLGAKAPDTQYF; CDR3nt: TGTGCCAGCAGCTTAGGGGCTAAAGCCCCAGATACGCAGTATTTT
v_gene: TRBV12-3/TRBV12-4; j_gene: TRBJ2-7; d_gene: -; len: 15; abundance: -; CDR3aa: CASSPQGGGTYEQYF; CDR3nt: TGTGCCAGCAGCCCCCAGGGAGGGGGAACCTACGAGCAGTACTTC
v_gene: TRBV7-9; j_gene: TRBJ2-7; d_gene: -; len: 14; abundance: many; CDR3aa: CASSASGSSYEQYF; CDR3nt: TGTGCCAGCAGCGCATCAGGGAGCTCCTACGAGCAGTACTTC
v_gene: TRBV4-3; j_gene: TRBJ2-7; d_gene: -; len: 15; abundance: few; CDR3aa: CASSQTVEGYYEQYF; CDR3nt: TGCGCCAGCAGCCAGACAGTTGAGGGGTACTACGAGCAGTACTTC
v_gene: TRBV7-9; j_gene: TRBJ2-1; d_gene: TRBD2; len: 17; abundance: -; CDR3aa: CASSLLPGIAGANEQFF; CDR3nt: TGTGCCAGCAGCTTACTTCCGGGCATAGCGGGAGCAAATGAGCAGTTCTTC
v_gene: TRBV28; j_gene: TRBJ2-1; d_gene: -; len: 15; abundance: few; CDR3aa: CASSLELPSYNEQFF; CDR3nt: TGTGCCAGCAGTTTGGAACTCCCCTCCTACAATGAGCAGTTCTTC
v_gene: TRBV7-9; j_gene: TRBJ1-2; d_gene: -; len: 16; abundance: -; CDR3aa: CASSRIGQDLNYGYTF; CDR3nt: TGTGCCAGCAGCCGGATCGGGCAGGATCTTAACTATGGCTACACCTTC
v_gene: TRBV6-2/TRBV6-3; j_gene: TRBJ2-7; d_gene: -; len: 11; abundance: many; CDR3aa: CASSYTYEQYF; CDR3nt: TGTGCCAGCAGTTATACCTACGAGCAGTACTTC
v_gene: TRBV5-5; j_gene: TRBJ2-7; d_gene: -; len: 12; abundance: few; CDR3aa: CASSLGGVVQYF; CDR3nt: TGTGCCAGCAGCTTGGGGGGCGTGGTGCAGTACTTC
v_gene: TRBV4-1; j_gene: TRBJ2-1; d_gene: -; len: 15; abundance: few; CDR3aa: CASSQEQGAYNEQFF; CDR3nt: TGCGCCAGCAGCCAAGAGCAGGGTGCGTACAATGAGCAGTTCTTC
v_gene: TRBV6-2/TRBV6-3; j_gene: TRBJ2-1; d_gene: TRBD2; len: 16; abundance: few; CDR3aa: CASSYDAGGVRNEQFF; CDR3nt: TGTGCCAGCAGTTACGATGCGGGAGGGGTACGGAATGAGCAGTTCTTC
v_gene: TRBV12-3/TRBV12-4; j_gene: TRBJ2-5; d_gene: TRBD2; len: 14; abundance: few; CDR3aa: CASSPLAVKETQYF; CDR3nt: TGTGCCAGCAGTCCCCTAGCGGTTAAAGAGACCCAGTACTTC
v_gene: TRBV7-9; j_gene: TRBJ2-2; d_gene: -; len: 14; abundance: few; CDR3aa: CASSGLKNTGELFF; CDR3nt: TGTGCCAGCAGCGGACTAAAGAACACCGGGGAGCTGTTTTTT